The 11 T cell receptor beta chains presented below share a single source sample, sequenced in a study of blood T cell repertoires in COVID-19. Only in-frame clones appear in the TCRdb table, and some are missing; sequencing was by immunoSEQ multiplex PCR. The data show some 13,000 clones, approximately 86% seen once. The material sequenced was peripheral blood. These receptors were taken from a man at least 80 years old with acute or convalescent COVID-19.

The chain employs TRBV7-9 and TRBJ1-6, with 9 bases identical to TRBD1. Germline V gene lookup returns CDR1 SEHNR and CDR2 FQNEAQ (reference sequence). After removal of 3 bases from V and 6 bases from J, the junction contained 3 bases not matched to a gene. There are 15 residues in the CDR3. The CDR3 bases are TGTGCCAGCAGCTTTGGGACAGGGAGTAATTCACCCCTCCACTTT. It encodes CASSFGTGSNSPLHF.

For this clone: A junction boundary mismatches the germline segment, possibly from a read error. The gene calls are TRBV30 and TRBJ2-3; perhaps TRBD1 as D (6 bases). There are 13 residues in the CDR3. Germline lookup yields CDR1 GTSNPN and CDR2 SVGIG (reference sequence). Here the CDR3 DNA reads TGTGCCTGGAGACGGACAGCCACAGTTACGCAGTATTTT. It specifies CAWRRTATVTQYF.

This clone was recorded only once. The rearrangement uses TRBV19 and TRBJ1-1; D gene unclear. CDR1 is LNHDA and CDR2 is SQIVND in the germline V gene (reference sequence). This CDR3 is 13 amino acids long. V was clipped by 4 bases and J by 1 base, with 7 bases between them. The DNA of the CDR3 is TGTGCCAGTAGTAGCAACAGGAACACTGAAGCTTTCTTT. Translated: CASSSNRNTEAFF.

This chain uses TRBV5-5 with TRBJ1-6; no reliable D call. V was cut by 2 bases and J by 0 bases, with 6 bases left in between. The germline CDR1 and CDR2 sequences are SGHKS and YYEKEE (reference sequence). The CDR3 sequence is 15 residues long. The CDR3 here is CASSFGSSYNSPLHF. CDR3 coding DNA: TGTGCCAGCAGCTTCGGTAGCTCCTATAATTCACCCCTCCACTTT. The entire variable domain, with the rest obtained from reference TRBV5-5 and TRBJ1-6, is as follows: DAGVTQSPTHLIKTRGQQVTLRCSPISGHKSVSWYQQVLGQGPQFIFQYYEKEERGRGNFPDRFSARQFPNYSSELNVNALLLGDSALYLCASSFGSSYNSPLHFGNGTRLTVT.

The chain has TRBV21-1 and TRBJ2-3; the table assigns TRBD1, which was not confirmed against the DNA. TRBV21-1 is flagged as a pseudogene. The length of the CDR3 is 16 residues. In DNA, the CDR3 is TGTGCCAGCAGCAAAAGTCCGGGACAGGGGGCAGATACGCAGTATTTT. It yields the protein CASSKSPGQGADTQYF.

The CDR3 sequence is CASSKSGGMNEQFF. The CDR3 DNA sequence: TGTGCCAGCAGCAAGAGCGGGGGGATGAATGAGCAGTTCTTC. V usage is TRBV7-2 and J usage is TRBJ2-1; 9 bases are a match to TRBD2. V dropped 5 bases and J dropped 7; count of bases not matched to a gene: 6. Germline loops: CDR1 SGHTA, CDR2 FQGNSA. The CDR3 runs 14 residues.

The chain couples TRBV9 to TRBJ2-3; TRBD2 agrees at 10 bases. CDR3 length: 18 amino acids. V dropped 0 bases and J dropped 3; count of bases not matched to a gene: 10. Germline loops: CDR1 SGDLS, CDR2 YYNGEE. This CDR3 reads CASSVEGLAARGTDTQYF. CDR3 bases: TGTGCCAGCAGCGTAGAAGGACTAGCGGCTAGAGGAACAGATACGCAGTATTTT.

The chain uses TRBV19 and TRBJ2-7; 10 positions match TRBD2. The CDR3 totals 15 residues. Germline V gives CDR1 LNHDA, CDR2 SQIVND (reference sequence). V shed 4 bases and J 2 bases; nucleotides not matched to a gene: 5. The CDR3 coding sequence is TGTGCCAGTAGTAAGTCTAGCGGGAGCGCCTACGAGCAGTACTTC. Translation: CASSKSSGSAYEQYF. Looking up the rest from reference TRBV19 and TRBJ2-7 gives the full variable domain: DGGITQSPKYLFRKEGQNVTLSCEQNLNHDAMYWYRQDPGQGLRLIYYSQIVNDFQKGDIAEGYSVSREKKESFPLTVTSAQKNPTAFYLCASSKSSGSAYEQYFGPGTRLTVT.

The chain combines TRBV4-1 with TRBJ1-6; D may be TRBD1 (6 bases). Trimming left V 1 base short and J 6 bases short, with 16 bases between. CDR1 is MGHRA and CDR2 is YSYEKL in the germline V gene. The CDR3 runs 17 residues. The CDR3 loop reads CASSQGRPQGSNSPLHF. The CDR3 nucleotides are TGCGCCAGCAGCCAAGGCCGGCCCCAGGGGAGTAATTCACCCCTCCACTTT.

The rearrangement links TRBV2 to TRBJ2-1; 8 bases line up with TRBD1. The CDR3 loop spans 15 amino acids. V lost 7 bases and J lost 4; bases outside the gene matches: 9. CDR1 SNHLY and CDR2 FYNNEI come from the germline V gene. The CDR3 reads CASNLPGQEYNEQFF. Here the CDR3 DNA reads TGTGCCAGCAACCTTCCGGGACAGGAATACAATGAGCAGTTCTTC.

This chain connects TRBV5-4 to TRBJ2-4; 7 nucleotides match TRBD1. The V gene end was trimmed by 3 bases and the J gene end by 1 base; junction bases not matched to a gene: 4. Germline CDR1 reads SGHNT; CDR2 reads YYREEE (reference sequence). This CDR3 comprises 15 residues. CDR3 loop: CASSSLQGAKNIQYF. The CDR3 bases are TGTGCCAGCAGCTCTTTACAGGGGGCCAAAAACATTCAGTACTTC.